These T cell receptor beta chains were read from a single sample in a study of cytomegalovirus exposure and HLA in healthy donors. This table comes from immunoSEQ multiplex PCR, and its TCRdb copy is limited to in-frame clones, with some not included. The data show about 140,000 clones, 61% seen once. The sample taken for sequencing was PBMCs. These receptors were collected from a male donor in good health and CMV-seronegative. CDR3s include the opening cysteine and the closing phenylalanine or tryptophan. D genes are given only for firm matches. Only part of the rows carry a size: once, few, many, or a class if the clone is expanded.

>once|TRBV18|TRBD1|TRBJ1-5
CASSPTQGVNQPQHF
TGTGCCAGCTCACCTACGCAGGGGGTGAATCAGCCCCAGCATTTT
>.|TRBV25-1|.|TRBJ1-2
CASSQCGYTF
TGTGCCAGCAGTCAGTGTGGCTACACCTTC
>.|TRBV5-4|TRBD2|TRBJ2-7
CASSLGLAGNVYEQYF
TGTGCCAGCAGCCTCGGACTAGCGGGGAACGTCTACGAGCAGTACTTC
>once|TRBV7-3|.|TRBJ2-7
CASSRGTDSYEQYF
TGTGCCAGCAGCCGCGGGACAGATTCCTACGAGCAGTACTTC
>.|TRBV7-2|.|TRBJ2-2
CASSLGSGNTGELFF
TGTGCCAGCAGCTTAGGGAGCGGGAACACCGGGGAGCTGTTTTTT
>.|TRBV5-5|.|TRBJ2-7
CASSLGWGPPGEQYF
TGTGCCAGCAGCTTGGGGTGGGGGCCCCCGGGCGAGCAGTACTTC
>few|TRBV19|TRBD1|TRBJ2-7
CASLEDRGISYEQYF
TGTGCCAGTCTAGAGGACAGGGGGATCTCCTACGAGCAGTACTTC
>.|TRBV5-1|.|TRBJ2-5
CASSPGPGGTQYF
TGCGCCAGCAGCCCCGGCCCCGGGGGGACCCAGTACTTC
>many|TRBV7-6|.|TRBJ1-5
CASSLFGAQQPQHF
TGTGCCAGCAGCTTATTTGGGGCACAACAGCCCCAGCATTTT
>.|TRBV9|TRBD2|TRBJ2-7
CASSPRGGPTSGGAYEQYF
TGTGCCAGCAGCCCCAGGGGAGGGCCAACTAGCGGGGGGGCGTACGAGCAGTACTTC
>few|TRBV4-2|TRBD2|TRBJ2-1
CASSRAKGVAGGYTEQFF
TGTGCCAGCAGCCGGGCTAAGGGAGTAGCGGGGGGGTATACTGAGCAGTTCTTC
>.|TRBV29-1|TRBD1|TRBJ1-2
CSVEWRQGIYGYTF
TGCAGCGTTGAATGGCGACAGGGGATCTATGGCTACACCTTC
>.|TRBV2|TRBD1|TRBJ2-1
CASSDQDRGLNEQFF
TGTGCCAGCAGTGATCAGGACAGGGGGCTGAATGAGCAGTTCTTC
>.|TRBV18|.|TRBJ2-7
CASSVSYRVSTGEQYF
TGTGCCAGCTCAGTCTCATACAGGGTTTCTACGGGTGAGCAGTACTTC
>.|TRBV5-1|TRBD2|TRBJ2-3
CASSLELAGASGDTQYF
TGCGCCAGCAGCTTGGAACTAGCGGGGGCCTCCGGGGATACGCAGTATTTT
>.|TRBV2|.|TRBJ2-7
CASSVEGNEQYF
TGTGCCAGCAGTGTGGAGGGGAACGAGCAGTACTTC
>.|TRBV2|.|TRBJ1-4
CASSEEQGREKLFF
TGTGCCAGCAGTGAAGAACAGGGACGGGAAAAACTGTTTTTT
>.|TRBV27|.|TRBJ2-1
CASSFAGNYNEQFF
TGTGCCAGCAGTTTTGCGGGTAACTACAATGAGCAGTTCTTC
>few|TRBV6-1|TRBD1|TRBJ1-5
CASRPGQGSQPQHF
TGTGCCAGCAGGCCGGGACAGGGGAGTCAGCCCCAGCATTTT
>.|TRBV6-1|.|TRBJ2-7
CASSEAFQRTATYEQYF
TGTGCCAGCAGTGAAGCGTTTCAACGGACAGCAACCTACGAGCAGTACTTC
>.|TRBV6-5|.|TRBJ1-4
CASGSVFGTNEKLFF
TGTGCCAGCGGTTCCGTCTTCGGAACTAATGAAAAACTGTTTTTT
>.|TRBV29-1|TRBD2|TRBJ2-7
CSAGGGTGLEQYF
TGCAGCGCCGGCGGGGGAACAGGTCTCGAGCAGTACTTC
>.|TRBV7-3|TRBD2|TRBJ2-3
CASSLNQRGGTDTQYF
TGTGCCAGCAGCTTAAATCAGCGGGGGGGAACAGATACGCAGTATTTT
>few|TRBV9|.|TRBJ1-3
CASGRTGSGNTIYF
TGTGCCAGCGGTCGAACGGGTTCTGGAAACACCATATATTTT
>.|TRBV19|.|TRBJ1-1
CASSIGGWEDTEAFF
TGTGCCAGTAGTATCGGGGGTTGGGAGGACACTGAAGCTTTCTTT
>.|TRBV5-4|.|TRBJ2-1
CASSPRSNEQFF
TGTGCCAGCAGCCCCAGGTCCAATGAGCAGTTCTTC
>.|TRBV4-1|TRBD1|TRBJ2-6
CASSQTGVIIGANVLTF
TGCGCCAGCAGCCAGACAGGGGTTATAATCGGGGCCAACGTCCTGACTTTC
>.|TRBV4-3|TRBD1|TRBJ2-2
CASSQGPGQIFANTGELFF
TGCGCCAGCAGCCAAGGCCCGGGACAGATATTCGCGAACACCGGGGAGCTGTTTTTT
>.|TRBV4-3|TRBD2|TRBJ2-7
CASSQDIGLAGSYEQYF
TGCGCCAGCAGCCAAGATATAGGGCTAGCGGGTTCCTACGAGCAGTACTTC
>.|TRBV28|.|TRBJ1-1
CASSLLTEINTEAFF
TGTGCCAGCAGCCTACTGACAGAGATAAACACTGAAGCTTTCTTT
>.|TRBV4-3|.|TRBJ2-2
CASSQDQGSTGELFF
TGCGCCAGCAGCCAAGATCAGGGATCCACCGGGGAGCTGTTTTTT
>.|TRBV11-3|TRBD2|TRBJ2-7
CASSQGLAGSYEQYF
TGTGCCAGCAGCCAAGGACTAGCGGGTTCCTACGAGCAGTACTTC
>.|TRBV7-3|TRBD1|TRBJ2-3
CASSLIGRQGAGTDTQYF
TGTGCCAGCAGCTTAATAGGAAGGCAGGGGGCCGGCACAGATACGCAGTATTTT
>few|TRBV9|.|TRBJ1-5
CASSVEDGVNQPQHF
TGTGCCAGCAGCGTAGAGGACGGGGTGAATCAGCCCCAGCATTTT
>once|TRBV19|.|TRBJ1-5
CASSIDGANYQPQHF
TGTGCCAGTAGTATAGATGGGGCTAATTATCAGCCCCAGCATTTT
>once|TRBV5-6|.|TRBJ2-7
CASSFSLGSSYEQYF
TGTGCCAGCAGCTTTTCACTGGGGAGCTCCTACGAGCAGTACTTC
>.|TRBV5-1|TRBD2|TRBJ2-5
CASSLVAGLQETQYF
TGCGCCAGCAGCTTGGTAGCGGGTCTACAAGAGACCCAGTACTTC
>.|TRBV6-4|.|TRBJ1-5
CASSGLGKYSNQPQHF
TGTGCCAGCAGTGGTCTAGGAAAGTATAGCAATCAGCCCCAGCATTTT
>few|TRBV5-1|TRBD1|TRBJ2-7
CASSPGQGIDEQYF
TGCGCCAGCAGCCCCGGACAGGGAATCGACGAGCAGTACTTC
>.|TRBV11-2|.|TRBJ1-6
CASSFQQGSRSPLHF
TGTGCCAGCAGCTTCCAACAGGGTTCGCGTTCACCCCTCCACTTT
>.|TRBV9|TRBD1|TRBJ1-2
CASSVRQGATDRNYGYTF
TGTGCCAGCAGCGTCCGCCAGGGGGCCACTGATCGAAACTATGGCTACACCTTC
>.|TRBV7-8|TRBD1|TRBJ1-6
CASRSNRGRISVSPLHF
TGTGCCAGCAGAAGTAACAGGGGGCGCATCTCAGTCTCACCCCTCCACTTT
>few|TRBV7-2|TRBD1|TRBJ1-1
CASSLSQDRVAEAFF
TGTGCCAGCAGCTTATCACAGGACAGGGTGGCTGAAGCTTTCTTT
>.|TRBV5-6|TRBD1|TRBJ1-2
CASSLQGGINYGYTF
TGTGCCAGCAGCTTGCAAGGGGGCATTAACTATGGCTACACCTTC
>.|TRBV10-1|.|TRBJ2-2
CASSATGTGELFF
TGCGCCAGCAGTGCCACAGGGACCGGGGAGCTGTTTTTT
>.|TRBV25-1|TRBD2|TRBJ2-1
CASLPRGGRLNEQFF
TGTGCCAGCCTGCCCCGCGGGGGGCGCTTAAATGAGCAGTTCTTC
>once|TRBV18|.|TRBJ1-5
CASSPEQGQPQHF
TGTGCCAGCTCACCAGAACAGGGTCAGCCCCAGCATTTT
>.|TRBV7-9|.|TRBJ1-5
CASKFWGLQPQHF
TGTGCCAGCAAGTTCTGGGGGCTTCAGCCCCAGCATTTT
>.|TRBV2|.|TRBJ1-2
CASSAGGYGYTF
TGTGCCAGCAGTGCTGGGGGGTATGGCTACACCTTC
>.|TRBV18|TRBD1|TRBJ1-2
CASSPDGTAYGYTF
TGTGCCAGCTCACCAGACGGGACAGCTTATGGCTACACCTTC